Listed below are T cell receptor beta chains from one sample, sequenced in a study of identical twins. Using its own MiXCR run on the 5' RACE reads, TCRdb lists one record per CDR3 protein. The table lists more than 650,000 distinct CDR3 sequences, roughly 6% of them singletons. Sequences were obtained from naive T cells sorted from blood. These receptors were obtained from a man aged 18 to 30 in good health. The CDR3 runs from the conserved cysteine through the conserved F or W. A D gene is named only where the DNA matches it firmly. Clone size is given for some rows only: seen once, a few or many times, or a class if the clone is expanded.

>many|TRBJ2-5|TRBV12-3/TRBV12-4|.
TGTGCCAGCAGTTTGGAGGGGGACTTCTTGGAGACCCAGTACTTC
CASSLEGDFLETQYF
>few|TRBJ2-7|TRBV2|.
TGTGCCAGCAGTCGGCAATCTATCGGACTCCGCCCTGCCGAGCAGTACTTC
CASSRQSIGLRPAEQYF
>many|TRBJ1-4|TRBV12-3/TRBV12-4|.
TGTGCCAGCAGTTTAGTTCCCGAAAAACTGTTTTTT
CASSLVPEKLFF
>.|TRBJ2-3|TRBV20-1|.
TGCAGTGCCCATCCGGGGGATACGCAGTATTTT
CSAHPGDTQYF
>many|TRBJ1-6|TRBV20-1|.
TGCAGTGCTAGACCAGGGAATACAAATTCACCCCTCCACTTT
CSARPGNTNSPLHF
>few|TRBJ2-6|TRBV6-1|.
TGTGCCAGCAGCCTTTTTCGGGGGACAACTTCAGGGGCCAACGTCCTGACTTTC
CASSLFRGTTSGANVLTF
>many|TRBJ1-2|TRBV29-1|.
TGCAGCGTCCACACAGGACAGCGATACACCTTC
CSVHTGQRYTF
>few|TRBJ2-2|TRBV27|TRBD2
TGTGCCAGCAGTCCCCTAGCGGGAGGGTCCACCGGGGAGCTGTTTTTT
CASSPLAGGSTGELFF
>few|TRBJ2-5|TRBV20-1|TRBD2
TGCAGTGCTACCGGAACCCAAGCGGGAGGCGGCTCCGTGACCCAGTACTTC
CSATGTQAGGGSVTQYF
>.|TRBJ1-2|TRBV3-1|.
TGTGCCAGCAGCCAAGAGCTTGGGGTTACTAATGGCTACACCTTC
CASSQELGVTNGYTF
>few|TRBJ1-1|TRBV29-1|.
TGCAGCGTTGGGACCGTGGGGGGAATGAACACTGAAGCTTTCTTT
CSVGTVGGMNTEAFF
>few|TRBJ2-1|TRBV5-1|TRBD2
TGCGCCAGCAGCTTGCAGGCGGGAGGGAGCAATGAGCAGTTCTTC
CASSLQAGGSNEQFF
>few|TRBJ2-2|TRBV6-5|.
TGTGCCAGCAGTCACTACGGCGGGGAGCTGTTTTTT
CASSHYGGELFF
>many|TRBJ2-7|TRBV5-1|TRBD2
TGCGCCAGCAGCTTGGCCCAGGGACTAGCGGGAAATCCCTACGAGCAGTACTTC
CASSLAQGLAGNPYEQYF
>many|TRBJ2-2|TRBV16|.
TGTGCCAGCAGCCATAATCCCTCAGGCGGGGAGCTGTTTTTT
CASSHNPSGGELFF
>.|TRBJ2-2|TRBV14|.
TGTGCCAGCAGCCAAGCTCAAAACACCGGGGAGCTGTTTTTT
CASSQAQNTGELFF
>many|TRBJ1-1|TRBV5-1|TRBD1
TGCGCCAGCAGCCCACGGACAGGGGGCGTCACTGAAGCTTTCTTT
CASSPRTGGVTEAFF
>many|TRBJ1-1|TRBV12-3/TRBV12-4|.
TGTGCCAGCACCCCGGCGGACAGAATGAACACTGAAGCTTTCTTT
CASTPADRMNTEAFF
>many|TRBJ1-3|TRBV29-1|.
TGCAGCGTTGATGTCCGAAACACCATATATTTT
CSVDVRNTIYF
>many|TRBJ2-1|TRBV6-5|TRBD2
TGTGCCAGCAGTTACCCGGGACTAGCGGGAAACAATGAGCAGTTCTTC
CASSYPGLAGNNEQFF
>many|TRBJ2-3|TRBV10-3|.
TGTGCCATCAGTGAGTCAGGAGATACGCAGTATTTT
CAISESGDTQYF
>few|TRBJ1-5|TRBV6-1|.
TGTGCCAGCAGCCAACTCATCGGCCCTCGGGGCAATCAGCCCCAGCATTTT
CASSQLIGPRGNQPQHF
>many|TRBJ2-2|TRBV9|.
TGTGCCAGCAGCGTATCGTTGGCTGGGAGGTACACCGGGGAGCTGTTTTTT
CASSVSLAGRYTGELFF
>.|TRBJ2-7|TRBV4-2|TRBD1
TGTGCCAGCAGCCTCGGGCAGGGGGAAGCATACGAGCAGTACTTC
CASSLGQGEAYEQYF
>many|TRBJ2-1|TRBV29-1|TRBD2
TGCAGCCTCGTAGCGGGAGGGAAGAGCTCCTACAATGAGCAGTTCTTC
CSLVAGGKSSYNEQFF
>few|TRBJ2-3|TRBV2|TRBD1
TGTGCCGGGTTGCAGGGGGTCGGGACAGATACGCAGTATTTT
CAGLQGVGTDTQYF
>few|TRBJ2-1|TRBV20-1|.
TGCAGTGCTAGAACCCTCTCGCGGCAGCCACCCTACAATGAGCAGTTCTTC
CSARTLSRQPPYNEQFF
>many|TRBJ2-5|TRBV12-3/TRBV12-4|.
TGTGCCAGCAGCTCCAACCAAAAGACCCAGTACTTC
CASSSNQKTQYF
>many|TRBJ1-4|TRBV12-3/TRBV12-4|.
TGTGCCAGCAGTTGGGGCCCAGCAACTAATGAAAAACTGTTTTTT
CASSWGPATNEKLFF
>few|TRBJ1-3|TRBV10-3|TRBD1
TGTGCCATCAGTGGCCAGGGGGTGGTCGACACCATATATTTT
CAISGQGVVDTIYF
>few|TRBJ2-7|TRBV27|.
TGTGCCAGCAGTTCGTATACAGGAACCAACTACTACGAGCAGTACTTC
CASSSYTGTNYYEQYF
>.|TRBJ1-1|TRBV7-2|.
TGTGCCAGCAGCTTAGACGGGGCAAACACTGAAGCTTTCTTT
CASSLDGANTEAFF
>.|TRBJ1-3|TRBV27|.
TGTGCCAGCAGTTTCACGGACCCCCGGCGGGTTGAAAACACCATATATTTT
CASSFTDPRRVENTIYF
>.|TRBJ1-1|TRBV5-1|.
TGCGCCAGCAGCCTCATGACAGCCATGAACACTGAAGCTTTCTTT
CASSLMTAMNTEAFF
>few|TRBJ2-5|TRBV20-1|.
TGCAGTGCTAGAGATCTGAGAGTAGGGGGGATCCCGGAGACCCAGTACTTC
CSARDLRVGGIPETQYF
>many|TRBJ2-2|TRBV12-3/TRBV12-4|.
TGTGCCAGCAGGATCACGATACCGAACACCGGGGAGCTGTTTTTT
CASRITIPNTGELFF
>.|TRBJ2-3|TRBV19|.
TGTGCCAGCGCCACGTTATGGGAACGCACAGATACGCAGTATTTT
CASATLWERTDTQYF
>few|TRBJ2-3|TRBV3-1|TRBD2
TGTGCCAGCAGCCAAGGGAGCGGGAGTCGCACAGATACGCAGTATTTT
CASSQGSGSRTDTQYF
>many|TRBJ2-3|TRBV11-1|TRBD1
TGTGCCAGCAGTCGAAGACAGGGGGCTCGCACAGATACGCAGTATTTT
CASSRRQGARTDTQYF
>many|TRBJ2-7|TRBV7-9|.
TGTGCCAGCAGCTTACTGTCCCCCTACGAGCAGTACTTC
CASSLLSPYEQYF
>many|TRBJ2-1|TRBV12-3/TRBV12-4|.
TGTGCCAGCAGCCGGAACCGGGACAACTTGCAGTTCTTC
CASSRNRDNLQFF
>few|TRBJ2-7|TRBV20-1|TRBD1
TGCAGTGCTAGAGTAAGGATTCGGACAGGGGTCCACGAGCAGTACTTC
CSARVRIRTGVHEQYF
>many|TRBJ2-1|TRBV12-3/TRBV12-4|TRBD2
TGTGCCAGCAGTAGACTAGCGGGAGTTGGAGAGCAGTTCTTC
CASSRLAGVGEQFF
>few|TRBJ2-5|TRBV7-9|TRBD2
TGTGCCAGCAGCTTTGGGACTAGCGGGAGTAAAGAGACCCAGTACTTC
CASSFGTSGSKETQYF
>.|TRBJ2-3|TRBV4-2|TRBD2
TGTGCCAGCAGCCAAGATCCGAGCGGGGGAGATACGCAGTATTTT
CASSQDPSGGDTQYF
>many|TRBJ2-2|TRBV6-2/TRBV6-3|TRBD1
TGTGCCAGCAGTTACCCGACAGGGTTGGACACCGGGGAGCTGTTTTTT
CASSYPTGLDTGELFF
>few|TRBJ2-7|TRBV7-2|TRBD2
TGTGCCAGCAGCCGGGACTACGCCTACGAGCAGTACTTC
CASSRDYAYEQYF
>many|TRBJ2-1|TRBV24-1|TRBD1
TGTGCCACCTCCGAGACAGGGGGCTCCGATGAGCAGTTCTTC
CATSETGGSDEQFF
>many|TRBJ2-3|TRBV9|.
TGTGCCAGCAGCGAAGGTCACAGGGGGGGAACAGATACGCAGTATTTT
CASSEGHRGGTDTQYF
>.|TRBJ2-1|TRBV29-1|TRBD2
TGCAGCGTCCGGGGACTCTTACTAGCGGGAATTGACAATGAGCAGTTCTTC
CSVRGLLLAGIDNEQFF
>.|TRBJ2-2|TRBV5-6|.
TGTGCCAGCAGCTTGGCCCCACCAAACACCGGGGAGCTGTTTTTT
CASSLAPPNTGELFF
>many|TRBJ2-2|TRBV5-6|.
TGTGCCAGCAGCTTGGTTGGAGTAGGGGGTACCGGGGAGCTGTTTTTT
CASSLVGVGGTGELFF
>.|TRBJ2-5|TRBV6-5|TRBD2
TGTGCCAGCAGTTACGGGGGACTAGCCCCCCAAGAGACCCAGTACTTC
CASSYGGLAPQETQYF
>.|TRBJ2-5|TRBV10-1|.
TGCGCCAGCAGTGAAAGGGTTGGAGAGACCCAGTACTTC
CASSERVGETQYF
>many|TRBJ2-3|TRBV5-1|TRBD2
TGCGCCAGCAGCTTGGTGCTAGCGGGAGGGCCGGGCACAGATACGCAGTATTTT
CASSLVLAGGPGTDTQYF
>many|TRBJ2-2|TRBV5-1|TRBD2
TGCGCCAGCAGCTGGGGGACTAGCGCGAACACCGGGGAGCTGTTTTTT
CASSWGTSANTGELFF
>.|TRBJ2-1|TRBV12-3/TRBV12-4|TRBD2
TGTGCCAGTTATGAGCGGGAGGCCTACAATGAGCAGTTCTTC
CASYEREAYNEQFF
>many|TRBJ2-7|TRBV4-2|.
TGTGCCAGCAGCCTCATAGGCGGAGGCGAGCAGTACTTC
CASSLIGGGEQYF
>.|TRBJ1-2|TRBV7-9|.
TGTGCCAGCAGCACGCGACAGGAGAAGGGTGATGGCTACACCTTC
CASSTRQEKGDGYTF
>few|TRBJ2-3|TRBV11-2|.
TGTGCCAGCAGCTTAATTGGCTTGGGCGGGAGCACAGATACGCAGTATTTT
CASSLIGLGGSTDTQYF